This TCR beta chain was sequenced for a study of blood T cells in healthy people across ages. General study findings and limits: No conclusive comparison of naive versus antigen-experienced cells was possible with unsorted PBMCs.

Primers used in a second PCR of roughly 6 to 11 cycles were a sample-barcoded 5' primer and a J-beta primer mix. Using its own MiXCR run on the 5' RACE reads, TCRdb lists one record per CDR3 protein. This sample has fewer than 800,000 distinct CDR3 sequences; about 34% occur once, and the top ten carry about 16%. Every donor provided approximately 10 milliliters of peripheral blood. Germline lookup yields CDR1 MGHDK and CDR2 SYGVNS. CDR3 size: 14 residues. V trimming: 6 bases; J trimming: 1 base; junction bases outside the gene matches: 4. In its sample, this clonotype was seen many times. Its target is not known.

The V call is TRBV25-1, the J call TRBJ2-7; 9 positions match TRBD1. The TCR comes from an elderly woman in good health. Source material: blood. CDR3 coding DNA: TGTGCCAGCAGAGACAGGGGGGGGTCCTACGAGCAGTACTTC. This translates into CASRDRGGSYEQYF.